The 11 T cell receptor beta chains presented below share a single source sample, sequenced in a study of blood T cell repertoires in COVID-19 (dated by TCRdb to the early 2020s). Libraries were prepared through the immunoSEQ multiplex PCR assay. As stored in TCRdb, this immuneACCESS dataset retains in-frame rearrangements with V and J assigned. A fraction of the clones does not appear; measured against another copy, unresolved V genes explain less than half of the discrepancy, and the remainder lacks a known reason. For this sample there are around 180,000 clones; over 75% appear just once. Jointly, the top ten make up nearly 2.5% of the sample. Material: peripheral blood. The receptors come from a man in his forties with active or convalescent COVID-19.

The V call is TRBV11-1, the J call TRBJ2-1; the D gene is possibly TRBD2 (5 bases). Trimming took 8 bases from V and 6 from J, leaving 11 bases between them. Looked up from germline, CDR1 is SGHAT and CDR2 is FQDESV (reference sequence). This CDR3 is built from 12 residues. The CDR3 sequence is CASAQGGNEQFF. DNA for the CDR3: TGTGCCAGCGCCCAAGGAGGCAATGAGCAGTTCTTC.

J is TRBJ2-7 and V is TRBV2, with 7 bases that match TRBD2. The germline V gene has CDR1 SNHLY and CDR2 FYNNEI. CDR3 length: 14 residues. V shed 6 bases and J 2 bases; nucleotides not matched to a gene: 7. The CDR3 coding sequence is TGTGCCAGCAGGGCGAGCGGGGTGGCCTACGAGCAGTACTTC. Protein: CASRASGVAYEQYF.

The CDR3 is CASSPGVSNTGELFF. Written as DNA, the CDR3 is TGTGCCAGTTCTCCCGGGGTTTCGAACACCGGGGAGCTGTTTTTT. The chain is built from TRBV19 and TRBJ2-2; tentatively, D is TRBD2 (5 bases). Germline CDR1 LNHDA, CDR2 SQIVND (reference sequence). CDR3 length: 15 amino acids. V lost 8 bases and J lost 0, with 13 bases in between.

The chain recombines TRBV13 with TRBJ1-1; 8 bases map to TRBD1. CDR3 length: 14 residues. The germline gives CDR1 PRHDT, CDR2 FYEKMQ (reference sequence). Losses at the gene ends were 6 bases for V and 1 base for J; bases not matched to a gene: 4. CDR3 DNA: TGTGCCAGCAGGAGACAGGGGAGGAACACTGAAGCTTTCTTT. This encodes CASRRQGRNTEAFF.

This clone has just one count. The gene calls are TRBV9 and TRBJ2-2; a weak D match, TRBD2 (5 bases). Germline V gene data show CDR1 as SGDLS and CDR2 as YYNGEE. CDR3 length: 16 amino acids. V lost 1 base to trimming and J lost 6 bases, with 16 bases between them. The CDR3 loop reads CASSVLMGVDPGELFF. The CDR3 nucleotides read TGTGCCAGCAGCGTACTGATGGGAGTTGACCCCGGGGAGCTGTTTTTT.

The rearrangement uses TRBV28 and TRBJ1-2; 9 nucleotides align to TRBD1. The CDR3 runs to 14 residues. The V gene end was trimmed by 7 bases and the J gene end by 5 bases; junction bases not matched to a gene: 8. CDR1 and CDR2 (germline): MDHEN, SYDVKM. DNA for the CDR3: TGTGCCAGCATAGGGACAGGGTATCGATATGGCTACACCTTC. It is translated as CASIGTGYRYGYTF.

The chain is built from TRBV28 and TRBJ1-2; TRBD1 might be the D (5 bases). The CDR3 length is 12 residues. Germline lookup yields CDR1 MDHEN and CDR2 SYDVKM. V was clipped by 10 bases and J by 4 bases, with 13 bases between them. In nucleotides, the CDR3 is TGTGCCACCCAATATCAGGGCTATGGCTACACCTTC. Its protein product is CATQYQGYGYTF.

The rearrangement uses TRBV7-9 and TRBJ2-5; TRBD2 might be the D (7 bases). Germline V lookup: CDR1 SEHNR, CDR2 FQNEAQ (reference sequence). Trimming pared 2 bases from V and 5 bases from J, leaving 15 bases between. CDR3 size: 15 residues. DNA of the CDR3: TGTGCCAGCAGCTTACGGGGGGCGATGTCGGAGACCCAGTACTTC. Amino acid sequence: CASSLRGAMSETQYF.

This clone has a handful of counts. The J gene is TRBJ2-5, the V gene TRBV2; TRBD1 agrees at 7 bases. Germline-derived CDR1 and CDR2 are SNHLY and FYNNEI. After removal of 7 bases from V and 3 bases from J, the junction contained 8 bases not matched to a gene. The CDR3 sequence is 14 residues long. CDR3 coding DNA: TGTGCCAGCACCTCGGACAGGTTTAAAGAGACCCAGTACTTC. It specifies CASTSDRFKETQYF.

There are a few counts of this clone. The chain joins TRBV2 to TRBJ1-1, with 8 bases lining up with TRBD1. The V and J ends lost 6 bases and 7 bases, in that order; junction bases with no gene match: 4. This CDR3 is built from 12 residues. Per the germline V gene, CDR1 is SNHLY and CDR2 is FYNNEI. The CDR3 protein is CASSGQGFEAFF. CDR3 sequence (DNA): TGTGCCAGCAGCGGACAGGGTTTTGAAGCTTTCTTT.

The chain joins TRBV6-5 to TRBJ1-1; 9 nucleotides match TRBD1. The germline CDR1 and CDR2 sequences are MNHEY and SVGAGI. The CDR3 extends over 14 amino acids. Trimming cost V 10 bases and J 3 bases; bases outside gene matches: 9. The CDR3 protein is CATALDRGDTEAFF. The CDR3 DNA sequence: TGTGCCACCGCCCTGGACAGGGGTGACACTGAAGCTTTCTTT.